This passage covers 27 T cell receptor beta chains from one sample sequenced in a study of low-dose radiotherapy and immunotherapy resistance in tumors. First-strand cDNA used TRAV- and TRBV-specific primers, covering alpha and beta chains. A roughly 21-cycle PCR with a constant-region primer and V-primer adapter amplified TCRs. MiXCR, applied by TCRdb to the reads, yields one record per CDR3 protein. The sample gives 75,000 to 95,000 distinct CDR3 sequences, roughly a tenth of which show up once; 1% is in the top ten. Time point denoted: before trial treatment. The starting material was PBMCs, obtained before treatment. Receptor source: a male donor with prostate cancer.

This clonotype was counted ten times or more. The chain combines TRBV28 with TRBJ2-2, with D possibly TRBD2 on 7 matching bases. Germline V gives CDR1 MDHEN, CDR2 SYDVKM. The V end was cut by 3 bases, the J end by 4 bases, with 15 bases between. This CDR3 is built from 16 residues. CDR3 sequence (DNA): TGTGCCAGCAGTTTTCCGGGGGGCAGTAGCACCGGGGAGCTGTTTTTT. It translates to CASSFPGGSSTGELFF.

The sample holds many counts of this clonotype. This rearrangement joins TRBV5-1 to TRBJ1-2, with D possibly TRBD1 on 6 matching bases. Trimming left V 4 bases short and J 0 bases short, with 16 bases between. This CDR3 spans 16 amino acids. Germline V CDR1 and CDR2: SGHRS, YFSETQ. Here the CDR3 reads CASSHRTDVANYGYTF. The CDR3 DNA follows: TGCGCCAGCAGCCACAGGACAGACGTAGCTAACTATGGCTACACCTTC. Looking up the rest from reference TRBV5-1 and TRBJ1-2 gives the full variable domain: KAGVTQTPRYLIKTRGQQVTLSCSPISGHRSVSWYQQTPGQGLQFLFEYFSETQRNKGNFPGRFSGRQFSNSRSEMNVSTLELGDSALYLCASSHRTDVANYGYTFGSGTRLTVV.

This clonotype was observed at least ten times. The V and J genes are TRBV20-1 and TRBJ2-4; 9 positions match TRBD1. This CDR3 region has 15 residues. V gave up 6 bases and J gave up 0 bases; unmatched junction bases: 6. The germline gives CDR1 DFQATT, CDR2 SNEGSKA (reference sequence). CDR3 region: CSARTGAEAKNIQYF. In DNA, the CDR3 is TGCAGTGCGAGGACAGGGGCGGAAGCCAAAAACATTCAGTACTTC.

This clonotype was seen at least ten times. V usage is TRBV29-1 and J usage is TRBJ2-1; TRBD1 agrees at 7 bases. The CDR3 runs to 15 residues. Germline V gene lookup returns CDR1 SQVTM and CDR2 ANQGSEA. V was clipped by 3 bases and J by 6 bases; unmatched bases: 11. The CDR3 reads CSVDPGQVRSNEQFF. The CDR3 nucleotides are TGCAGCGTTGACCCCGGACAGGTCCGTAGCAATGAGCAGTTCTTC.

In this sample, this clonotype turned up many times. This chain links TRBV6-8 with TRBJ1-5; TRBD1 matches at 7 bases. Germline V gene sequence: CDR1 MNHGY, CDR2 SAAAGT. J lost 9 bases, V lost 6 bases, and 11 bases had no gene match. This CDR3 has 14 amino acids. CDR3 coding DNA: TGTGCCAGCAGGAGACAGGGTTCCGACCGGCCCCAGCATTTT. This sequence encodes CASRRQGSDRPQHF.

This clonotype was detected many times. The V and J genes are TRBV10-3 and TRBJ2-1, with 7 nucleotides matching TRBD2. V gave up 10 bases and J gave up 7 bases; unmatched junction bases: 10. The CDR3 sequence is 13 residues long. Germline CDR1 is ENHRY and CDR2 is SYGVKD. The CDR3: CATSGQGGNEQFF. The CDR3 nucleotides read TGTGCCACCTCCGGGCAGGGAGGGAATGAGCAGTTCTTC.

This clonotype was seen at least ten times. This chain links TRBV6-6 with TRBJ2-7; 7 nucleotides match TRBD2. V lost 7 bases and J lost 4; bases outside the gene matches: 10. CDR1 MNHNY and CDR2 SVGAGI come from the germline V gene (reference sequence). This CDR3 spans 14 amino acids. The CDR3 region has the DNA TGTGCCAGCACTGCGGTAGGAGCGGGGTACGAGCAGTACTTC. This sequence encodes CASTAVGAGYEQYF.

This clonotype was seen ten or more times. The gene calls are TRBV10-3 and TRBJ2-5; 10 bases map to TRBD2. V trimming: 2 bases; J trimming: 1 base; junction bases outside the gene matches: 7. From germline, CDR1 is ENHRY and CDR2 SYGVKD. The CDR3 spans 17 residues. This chain's CDR3 is CAISETSGTGAQETQYF. The CDR3 DNA reads as TGTGCCATCAGTGAGACTAGCGGGACGGGGGCCCAAGAGACCCAGTACTTC.

Comments on this clonotype: A far larger clone lies a single base away; this is likely a read error. This chain links TRBV18 with TRBJ2-7; D is unclear. CDR3 length: 14 residues. V was clipped by 10 bases and J by 7 bases, with 23 bases between them. From germline, CDR1 is KGHSH and CDR2 LQKENI. The CDR3: CATCRLAALNEQYF. CDR3 sequence (DNA): TGTGCCACCTGTAGGCTGGCTGCCCTCAATGAGCAGTACTTC.

The table lists this clonotype with many counts. For the CDR3, the DNA is TGTGCCTGGAGTGTAGGCTCCAGCCGGGGCACAGATACGCAGTATTTT. It translates to CAWSVGSSRGTDTQYF. The chain carries TRBV30 and TRBJ2-3; no reliable D call. V was clipped by 0 bases and J by 1 base, with 14 bases between them. The CDR3 is 16 amino acids. CDR1 and CDR2 from the germline V gene are GTSNPN and SVGIG (reference sequence).

The V call is TRBV30, the J call TRBJ2-2, with 7 bases identical to TRBD2. This CDR3 is built from 14 residues. The germline CDR1 and CDR2 sequences are GTSNPN and SVGIG (reference sequence). The junction had 1 base not matched to a gene; V was cut back by 2 bases and J by 1 base. The CDR3 is CAWSRGVNTGELFF. The CDR3 coding sequence is TGTGCCTGGAGTCGGGGGGTGAACACCGGGGAGCTGTTTTTT. Full variable domain (remainder filled in from reference TRBV30 and TRBJ2-2): SQTIHQWPATLVQPVGSPLSLECTVEGTSNPNLYWYRQAAGRGLQLLFYSVGIGQISSEVPQNLSASRPQDRQFILSSKKLLLSDSGFYLCAWSRGVNTGELFFGEGSRLTVL.

The table lists this clonotype with many counts. The chain couples TRBV28 to TRBJ2-1, with D perhaps given as TRBD1 or TRBD2 (5 bases each). The CDR3 is made up of 14 amino acids. V lost 7 bases, J lost 2 bases, and 12 bases lay in between. The germline V gene has CDR1 MDHEN and CDR2 SYDVKM. CDR3 sequence (DNA): TGTGCCAGCAATCTGCAGGGACCCTACAATGAGCAGTTCTTC. It specifies CASNLQGPYNEQFF.

There are many counts of this clonotype. This rearrangement joins TRBV14 to TRBJ1-2; TRBD1 might be the D (5 bases). CDR1 SGHDN and CDR2 FVKESK come from the germline V gene. This CDR3 has 14 amino acids. Trimming removed 4 bases at V and 5 bases at J, with 14 bases between. The CDR3 sequence: CASSRLPGAYGYTF. DNA for the CDR3: TGTGCCAGCAGCCGATTACCCGGGGCGTATGGCTACACCTTC.

This clonotype was counted once. The chain employs TRBV29-1 and TRBJ2-1; 10 nucleotides align to TRBD2. The germline V gene has CDR1 SQVTM and CDR2 ANQGSEA. There are 13 residues in the CDR3. V was pared by 4 bases and J by 11 bases, with 8 bases of the junction left unmatched. This CDR3 reads CSVGGLARPKQFF. The CDR3 DNA is TGCAGCGTTGGGGGACTAGCGCGTCCGAAGCAGTTCTTC.

This clonotype was observed at least ten times. J is TRBJ2-6 and V is TRBV28; TRBD1 agrees at 7 bases. Germline-derived CDR1 and CDR2 are MDHEN and SYDVKM. With 1 base clipped from V and 0 bases from J, the junction kept 3 bases outside the gene matches. CDR3 size: 17 residues. As DNA, the CDR3 is TGTGCCAGCAGTTTATTGGCAGGGGGCTCTGGGGCCAACGTCCTGACTTTC. It yields the protein CASSLLAGGSGANVLTF.

This clonotype was observed at least ten times. This rearrangement joins TRBV19 to TRBJ2-2; 8 positions agree with TRBD2. The CDR3 length is 15 residues. The junction had 6 bases not matched to a gene; V was cut back by 8 bases and J by 1 base. CDR1 and CDR2 (germline): LNHDA, SQIVND (reference sequence). CDR3 nucleotide sequence: TGTGCCAGTCAGGTCCTAGCGGGGAACACCGGGGAGCTGTTTTTT. Translating gives CASQVLAGNTGELFF.

About this clonotype: It differs at one base from a far larger clone, so likely a read error. V usage is TRBV6-1 and J usage is TRBJ2-7; D is perhaps TRBD1 (5 bases). V lost 1 base, J lost 7 bases, and 20 bases lay in between. This CDR3 contains 16 residues. From germline, CDR1 is MNHNS and CDR2 SASEGT. The CDR3 reads CASSEGRVSSYNEQYF. The CDR3 region has the DNA TGTGCCAGCAGTGAAGGCAGGGTGAGCTCCTACAATGAGCAGTACTTC.

This clonotype was observed many times. This chain connects TRBV2 to TRBJ2-1; 13 bases are shared with TRBD2. This CDR3 comprises 17 residues. After removal of 6 bases from V and 10 bases from J, the junction contained 15 bases not matched to a gene. CDR1 is SNHLY, CDR2 FYNNEI, per germline. The CDR3 spells CASRKSPRLAGGPEQFF. CDR3 in DNA: TGTGCCAGCAGGAAAAGTCCCCGACTAGCGGGAGGCCCCGAGCAGTTCTTC.

This clonotype was found many times. The chain combines TRBV7-2 with TRBJ2-7; no definite D call. CDR3 length equals 14 residues. CDR1 and CDR2 (germline): SGHTA, FQGNSA. V lost 0 bases to trimming and J lost 2 bases, with 8 bases between them. CDR3 amino acids: CASSLAQSTYEQYF. The CDR3 DNA reads as TGTGCCAGCAGCTTAGCCCAGTCTACCTACGAGCAGTACTTC.

This clonotype occurred many times. The rearrangement uses TRBV28 and TRBJ2-5; 12 bases are shared with TRBD2. Germline CDR1 is MDHEN and CDR2 is SYDVKM. V lost 5 bases, J lost 5 bases, and 6 bases stayed unmatched. This CDR3 is built from 15 residues. Here the CDR3 reads CASSQLAGGVETQYF. CDR3 nucleotide sequence: TGTGCCAGCAGTCAACTAGCGGGAGGTGTCGAGACCCAGTACTTC. Supplemented by reference TRBV28 and TRBJ2-5, the full variable domain reads DVKVTQSSRYLVKRTGEKVFLECVQDMDHENMFWYRQDPGLGLRLIYFSYDVKMKEKGDIPEGYSVSREKKERFSLILESASTNQTSMYLCASSQLAGGVETQYFGPGTRLLVL.

In its sample, this clonotype was seen many times. The CDR3 sequence is CASSIRGTGELFF. In DNA, the CDR3 is TGTGCCAGTAGTATTCGGGGCACCGGGGAGCTGTTTTTT. The chain is built from TRBV19 and TRBJ2-2; D is perhaps TRBD2 (5 bases). From germline, CDR1 is LNHDA and CDR2 SQIVND (reference sequence). CDR3 length: 13 residues. V was pared by 3 bases and J by 4 bases, with 6 bases between.

This clonotype was detected many times. The rearrangement joins TRBV5-1 to TRBJ2-1, with TRBD1 identical over 7 bases. The CDR3 length is 14 residues. Per the germline V gene, CDR1 is SGHRS and CDR2 is YFSETQ. V was clipped by 2 bases and J by 3 bases; unmatched bases: 2. The CDR3 coding sequence is TGCGCCAGCAGCTTCGCAGGGGGCTACAATGAGCAGTTCTTC. It codes for CASSFAGGYNEQFF.

This clonotype was observed many times. The V call is TRBV20-1, the J call TRBJ2-1; a weak D match, TRBD2 (5 bases). Trimming removed 5 bases from V and 4 bases from J, with 15 bases in between. There are 14 residues in the CDR3. CDR1 and CDR2 (germline): DFQATT, SNEGSKA (reference sequence). DNA for the CDR3: TGCAGTGCTCCTTCACCTAGAGGGTACAATGAGCAGTTCTTC. It encodes CSAPSPRGYNEQFF.

This clonotype appeared many times. J is TRBJ2-2 and V is TRBV5-1; the match to TRBD1 covers 7 bases. CDR3 length equals 14 residues. Germline V gene sequence: CDR1 SGHRS, CDR2 YFSETQ. The V segment lost 4 bases and the J segment 6 bases; nucleotides outside the gene matches: 6. The CDR3 loop is CASSQGVTPGELFF. CDR3 bases: TGCGCCAGCAGCCAGGGGGTTACGCCCGGGGAGCTGTTTTTT.

This clonotype was recorded many times. The rearrangement joins TRBV27 to TRBJ2-2, with D perhaps matching TRBD1 (6 bases). The CDR3 spans 14 residues. V dropped 6 bases and J dropped 3 bases, with 11 bases sitting between them. Per the germline V gene, CDR1 is MNHEY and CDR2 is SMNVEV (reference sequence). CDR3 bases: TGTGCCAGCAGCAACAGGGACGACACCGGGGAGCTGTTTTTT. It yields the protein CASSNRDDTGELFF.

This clonotype has a count of ten or more. This chain uses TRBV19 with TRBJ1-5; 8 positions agree with TRBD1. Trimming took 9 bases from V and 4 from J; bases not matched to a gene: 8. Germline-derived CDR1 and CDR2 are LNHDA and SQIVND (reference sequence). This CDR3 has 14 residues. Here the CDR3 reads CASSSTGGNQPQHF. The CDR3 DNA reads as TGTGCCAGCAGTTCAACAGGGGGAAATCAGCCCCAGCATTTT.

There are many counts of this clonotype. DNA of the CDR3: TGTGCCAGCAGCTTGTTGAGGGGTTTCTCCTACAATGAGCAGTTCTTC. Amino acid sequence: CASSLLRGFSYNEQFF. This chain uses TRBV5-6 with TRBJ2-1; D possibly matches TRBD1 or TRBD2 (5 bases each). In germline, CDR1 is SGHDT, CDR2 YYEEEE. The CDR3 covers 16 residues. Trimming shortened V by 1 base and J by 0 bases, and 11 bases separated the two germline ends.